Included here is one TCR beta chain sequence, with context. Its antigen remains unknown. cDNA synthesis used the whole RNA isolate, giving expressed TCRB sequences. Clones were sequenced by immunoSEQ multiplex PCR, and TCRdb holds only the in-frame ones, with some missing. This sample yields roughly 240,000 clones, of which approximately 25% are seen a single time; around 0.011% belongs to the top ten. These data are taken from a study of beta chain features in type 1 diabetes. Based on CD45RO/CCR7/CD25/CD127/CD95/CD27, CD4+ regulatory, stem cell-like memory, naive and central memory cells were sorted. Trimming removed 4 bases from V and 7 bases from J, with 20 bases in between. The CDR3 runs 15 residues. The germline V gene has CDR1 MGHRA and CDR2 YSYEKL. The study, taken as a whole, reports: Shorter TCRB CDR3s, moderately but significantly so, were found in Type 1 diabetes patients in all four CD4+ subsets. Overrepresentation of cells with high TCR expression could result from cDNA sequencing.

The receptor was derived from a young woman with type 1 diabetes. The chain couples TRBV4-1 to TRBJ2-7; no definite D call. Sample: naive CD4+ T cells from blood. CDR3 coding DNA: TGCGCCAGCAGCCCAAGTGTTGTCGTGCGCCGGGAGCAGTACTTC. Translating it yields CASSPSVVVRREQYF.